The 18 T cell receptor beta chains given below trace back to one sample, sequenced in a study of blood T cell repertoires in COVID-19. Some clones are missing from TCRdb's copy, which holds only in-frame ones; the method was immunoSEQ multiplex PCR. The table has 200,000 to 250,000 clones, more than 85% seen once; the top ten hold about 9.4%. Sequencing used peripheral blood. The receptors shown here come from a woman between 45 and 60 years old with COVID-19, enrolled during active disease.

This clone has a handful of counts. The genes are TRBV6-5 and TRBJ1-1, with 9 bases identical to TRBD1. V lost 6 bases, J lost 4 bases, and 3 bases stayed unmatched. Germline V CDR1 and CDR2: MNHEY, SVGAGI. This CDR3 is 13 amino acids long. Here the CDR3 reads CASRLQGATEAFF. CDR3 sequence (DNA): TGTGCCAGCAGACTACAGGGGGCCACTGAAGCTTTCTTT.

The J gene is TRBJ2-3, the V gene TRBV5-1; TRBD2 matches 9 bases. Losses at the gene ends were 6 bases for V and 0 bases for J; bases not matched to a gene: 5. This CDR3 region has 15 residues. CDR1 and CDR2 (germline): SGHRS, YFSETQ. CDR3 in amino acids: CASTQAGGSTDTQYF. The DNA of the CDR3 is TGCGCCAGCACCCAAGCGGGGGGTAGCACAGATACGCAGTATTTT.

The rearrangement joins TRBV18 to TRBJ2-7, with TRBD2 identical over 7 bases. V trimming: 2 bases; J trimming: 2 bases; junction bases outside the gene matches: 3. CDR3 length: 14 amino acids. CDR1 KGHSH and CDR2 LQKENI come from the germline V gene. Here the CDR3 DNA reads TGTGCCAGCTCACCAGGCGGGAGAACCTACGAGCAGTACGTC. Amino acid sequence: CASSPGGRTYEQYV.

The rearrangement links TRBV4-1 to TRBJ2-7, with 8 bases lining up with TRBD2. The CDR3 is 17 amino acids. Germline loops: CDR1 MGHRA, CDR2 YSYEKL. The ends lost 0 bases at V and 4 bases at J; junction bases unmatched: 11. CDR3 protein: CASSQDPPGGAAYEQYV. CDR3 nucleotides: TGCGCCAGCAGCCAAGACCCCCCCGGGGGGGCCGCATACGAGCAGTACGTC.

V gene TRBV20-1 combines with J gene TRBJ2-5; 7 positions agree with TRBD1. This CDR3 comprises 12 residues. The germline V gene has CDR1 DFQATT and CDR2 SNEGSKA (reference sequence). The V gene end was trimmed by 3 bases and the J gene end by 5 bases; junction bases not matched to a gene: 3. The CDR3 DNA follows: TGCAGTGCTAGTCGCAGGGGGGAGACCCAGTACTTC. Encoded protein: CSASRRGETQYF.

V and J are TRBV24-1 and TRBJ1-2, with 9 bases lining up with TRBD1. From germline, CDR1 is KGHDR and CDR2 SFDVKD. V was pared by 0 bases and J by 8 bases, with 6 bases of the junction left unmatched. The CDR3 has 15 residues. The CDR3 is CATSDLGDRDGGYTF. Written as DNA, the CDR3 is TGTGCCACCAGTGATTTGGGGGACAGGGATGGCGGCTACACCTTC.

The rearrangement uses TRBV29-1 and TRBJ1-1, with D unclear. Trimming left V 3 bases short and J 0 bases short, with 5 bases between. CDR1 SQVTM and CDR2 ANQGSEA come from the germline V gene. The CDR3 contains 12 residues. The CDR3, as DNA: TGCAGCGTTGATATTCTGAACACTGAAGCTTTCTTT. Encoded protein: CSVDILNTEAFF. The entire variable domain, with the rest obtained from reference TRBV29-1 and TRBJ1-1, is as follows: SAVISQKPSRDICQRGTSLTIQCQVDSQVTMMFWYRQQPGQSLTLIATANQGSEATYESGFVIDKFPISRPNLTFSTLTVSNMSPEDSSIYLCSVDILNTEAFFGQGTRLTVV.

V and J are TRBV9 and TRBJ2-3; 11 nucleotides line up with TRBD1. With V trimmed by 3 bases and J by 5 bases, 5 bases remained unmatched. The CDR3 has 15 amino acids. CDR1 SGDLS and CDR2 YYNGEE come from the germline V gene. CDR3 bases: TGTGCCAGCAGCGGGACAGGGGGCATAAGAGATACGCAGTATTTT. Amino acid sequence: CASSGTGGIRDTQYF.

Here the CDR3 DNA reads TGCGCCAGCAGCCAAGATTCTGACTATCTTAATCAGCCCCAGCATTTT. It yields the protein CASSQDSDYLNQPQHF. V usage is TRBV4-3 and J usage is TRBJ1-5; no clear D. Germline V lookup: CDR1 LGHNA, CDR2 YSLEER. This CDR3 contains 16 residues. Deletions cut 0 bases from V and 4 bases from J, with 13 bases between.

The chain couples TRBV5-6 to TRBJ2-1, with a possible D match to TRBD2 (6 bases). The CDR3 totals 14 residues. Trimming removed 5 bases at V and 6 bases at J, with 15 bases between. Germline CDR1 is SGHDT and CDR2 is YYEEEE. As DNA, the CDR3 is TGTGCCAGCAGGGAGCACGGGGGTGGCAATGAGCAGTTCTTC. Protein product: CASREHGGGNEQFF.

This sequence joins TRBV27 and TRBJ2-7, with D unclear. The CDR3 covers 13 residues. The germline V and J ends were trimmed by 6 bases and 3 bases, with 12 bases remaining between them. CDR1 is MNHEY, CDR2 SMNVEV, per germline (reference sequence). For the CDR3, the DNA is TGTGCCAGCAGACCTACAGAGAGCTACGAGCAGTACGTC. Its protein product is CASRPTESYEQYV.

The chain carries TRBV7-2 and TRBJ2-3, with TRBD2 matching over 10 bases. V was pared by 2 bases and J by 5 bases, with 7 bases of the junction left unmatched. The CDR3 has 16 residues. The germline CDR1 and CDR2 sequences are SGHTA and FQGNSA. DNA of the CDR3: TGTGCCAGCAGCTTAAATAAGCGGGGGGGCATAGATACGCAGTATTTT. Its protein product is CASSLNKRGGIDTQYF.

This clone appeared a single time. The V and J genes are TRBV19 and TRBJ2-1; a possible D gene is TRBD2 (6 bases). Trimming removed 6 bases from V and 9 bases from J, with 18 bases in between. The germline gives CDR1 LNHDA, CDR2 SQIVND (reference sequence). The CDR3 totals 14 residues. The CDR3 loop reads CASSKTSGGGEQFF. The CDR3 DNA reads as TGTGCCAGTAGCAAAACCTCCGGGGGTGGTGAGCAGTTCTTC.

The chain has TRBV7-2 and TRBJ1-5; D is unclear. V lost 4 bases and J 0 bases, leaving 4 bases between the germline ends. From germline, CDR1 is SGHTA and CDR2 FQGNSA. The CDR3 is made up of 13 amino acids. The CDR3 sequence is CASSYYSNQPQHF. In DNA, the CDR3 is TGTGCCAGCAGCTACTATAGCAATCAGCCCCAGCATTTT.

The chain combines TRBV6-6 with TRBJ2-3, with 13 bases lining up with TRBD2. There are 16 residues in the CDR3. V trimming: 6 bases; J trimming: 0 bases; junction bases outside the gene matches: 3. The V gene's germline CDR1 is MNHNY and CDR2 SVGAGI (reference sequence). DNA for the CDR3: TGTGCCAGCAGCTTGACTAGCGGGGGGAGCACAGATACGCAGTATTTT. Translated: CASSLTSGGSTDTQYF.

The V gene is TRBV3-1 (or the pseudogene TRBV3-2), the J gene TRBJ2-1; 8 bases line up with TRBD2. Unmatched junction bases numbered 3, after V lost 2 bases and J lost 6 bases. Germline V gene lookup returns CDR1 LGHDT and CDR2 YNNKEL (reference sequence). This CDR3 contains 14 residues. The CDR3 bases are TGTGCCAGCAGCCAAAGCGGGGGAAGCAATGAGCAGTTCTTC. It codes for CASSQSGGSNEQFF.

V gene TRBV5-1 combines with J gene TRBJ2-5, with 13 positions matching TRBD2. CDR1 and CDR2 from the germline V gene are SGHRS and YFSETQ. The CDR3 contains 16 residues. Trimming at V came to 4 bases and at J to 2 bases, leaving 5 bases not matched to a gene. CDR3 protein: CASSLALAGGQETQYF. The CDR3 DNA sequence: TGCGCCAGCAGCCTAGCACTAGCGGGGGGGCAAGAGACCCAGTACTTC.

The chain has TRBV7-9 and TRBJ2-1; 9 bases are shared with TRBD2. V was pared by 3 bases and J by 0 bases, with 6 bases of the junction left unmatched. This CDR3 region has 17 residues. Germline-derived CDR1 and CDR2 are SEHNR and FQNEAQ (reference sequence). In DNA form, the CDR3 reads TGTGCCAGCAGCTTTCAGACGGGACTAGCCTCCTACAATGAGCAGTTCTTC. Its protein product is CASSFQTGLASYNEQFF. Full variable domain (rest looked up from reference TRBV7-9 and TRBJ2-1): DTGVSQNPRHKITKRGQNVTFRCDPISEHNRLYWYRQTLGQGPEFLTYFQNEAQLEKSRLLSDRFSAERPKGSFSTLEIQRTEQGDSAMYLCASSFQTGLASYNEQFFGPGTRLTVL.